These T cell receptor beta chains were read from a single sample in a study of low-dose radiotherapy and immunotherapy resistance in tumors. TCRdb re-called the reads with MiXCR, one entry per CDR3 protein. The table has 60,000 or so distinct CDR3 sequences, 23% seen once. Here the sequenced sample was PBMCs, taken after low-dose radiotherapy plus immunotherapy. These receptors were taken from a male donor with prostate cancer. CDR3s include the opening cysteine and the closing phenylalanine or tryptophan. The order of the fields is V gene, J gene, clone size, D gene, CDR3 protein, CDR3 DNA. D genes are given only for firm matches. Some rows have no size entry. The others give once, few or many, or a class for an expanded clone.

>TRBV6-2/TRBV6-3|TRBJ1-1|once|NA
CATGQNTEAFF
TGTGCCACCGGACAGAACACTGAAGCTTTCTTT
>TRBV9|TRBJ1-1|many|NA
CASSPRPGPEAFF
TGTGCCAGCAGCCCCCGCCCTGGACCTGAAGCTTTCTTT
>TRBV20-1|TRBJ2-5|many|NA
CSARVTGPAQETQYF
TGCAGTGCTCGTGTCACTGGTCCAGCCCAAGAGACCCAGTACTTC
>TRBV7-8|TRBJ2-3|many|TRBD2
CASSASTSGGHTDTQYF
TGTGCCAGCAGCGCCAGTACTAGCGGGGGGCACACAGATACGCAGTATTTT
>TRBV5-4|TRBJ1-5|many|TRBD1
CASSSDRVQPQHF
TGTGCCAGCAGCTCGGACAGGGTCCAGCCCCAGCATTTT
>TRBV5-1|TRBJ2-7|many|TRBD1
CASSFRQGSSYEQYF
TGCGCCAGCAGCTTCAGACAGGGAAGCTCCTACGAGCAGTACTTC
>TRBV29-1|TRBJ2-7|many|TRBD2
CSVAWGLADPYEQYF
TGCAGCGTTGCCTGGGGACTAGCGGATCCCTACGAGCAGTACTTC
>TRBV18|TRBJ1-2|many|NA
CASSPEYHYGYTF
TGTGCCAGCTCACCAGAGTATCACTATGGCTACACCTTC
>TRBV28|TRBJ1-1|many|NA
CASSLWGTSNTEAFF
TGTGCCAGCAGTTTATGGGGCACCTCGAACACTGAAGCTTTCTTT
>TRBV9|TRBJ2-1|many|TRBD1
CASSPDRGRFFF
TGTGCCAGCAGCCCGGACAGGGGGCGCTTTTTCTTC
>TRBV7-3|TRBJ2-1|many|NA
CASSWVGSGHNEQFF
TGTGCCAGCAGCTGGGTCGGGAGTGGCCACAATGAGCAGTTCTTC
>TRBV7-3|TRBJ2-7|many|TRBD2
CASMGLAVYEQYF
TGTGCCAGCATGGGGCTAGCGGTCTACGAGCAGTACTTC
>TRBV6-6|TRBJ1-4|many|NA
CASGSATNEKLFF
TGTGCCAGCGGTTCGGCAACTAATGAAAAACTGTTTTTT
>TRBV7-3|TRBJ2-5|many|TRBD2
CASSAGTSGRRGQETQYF
TGTGCCAGCAGCGCCGGGACTAGCGGGAGGAGGGGCCAAGAGACCCAGTACTTC
>TRBV25-1|TRBJ1-1|many|NA
CASAFIGMGGEEAFF
TGTGCCAGCGCGTTTATTGGGATGGGGGGCGAAGAAGCTTTCTTT
>TRBV27|TRBJ1-6|many|NA
CASSEGSSYNSPLHF
TGTGCCAGCAGTGAAGGAAGCTCCTATAATTCACCCCTCCACTTT
>TRBV20-1|TRBJ1-5|many|TRBD1
CSARDPRGGNQPQHF
TGCAGTGCTAGAGATCCCAGGGGGGGCAATCAGCCCCAGCATTTT
>TRBV6-5|TRBJ2-5|many|NA
CASGTRRSQETQYF
TGTGCCAGCGGGACTCGGCGGAGCCAAGAGACCCAGTACTTC
>TRBV29-1|TRBJ1-1|many|NA
CSVGGRDGAFF
TGCAGCGTTGGAGGCAGGGATGGAGCTTTCTTT
>TRBV19|TRBJ1-1|many|TRBD1
CASRSGPGQTMNTEAFF
TGTGCCAGTAGGAGCGGACCGGGACAGACGATGAACACTGAAGCTTTCTTT
>TRBV28|TRBJ1-2|many|NA
CASSLPSGANYGYTF
TGTGCCAGCAGTTTACCGAGTGGGGCTAACTATGGCTACACCTTC
>TRBV7-3|TRBJ2-1|many|TRBD2
CASSANAGLAGGPREQFF
TGTGCCAGCAGCGCTAACGCGGGACTAGCGGGAGGGCCTCGAGAGCAGTTCTTC
>TRBV7-2|TRBJ1-6|many|NA
CASSSTTGPPPLHF
TGTGCCAGCAGCTCGACAACAGGGCCTCCACCCCTCCACTTT
>TRBV21-1|TRBJ2-5|NA|NA
CASSKGAETQYF
TGTGCCAGCAGTAAGGGGGCGGAGACCCAGTACTTC
>TRBV6-1|TRBJ1-1|many|NA
CASSEAHYQGFEAFF
TGTGCCAGCAGTGAAGCGCATTACCAGGGCTTTGAAGCTTTCTTT
>TRBV11-2|TRBJ2-5|many|TRBD1
CASSSRTGTSQETQYF
TGTGCCAGCAGCTCTAGGACAGGGACCTCACAAGAGACCCAGTACTTC
>TRBV6-2/TRBV6-3|TRBJ2-3|many|TRBD1
CASSEAGQGILDTQYF
TGTGCCAGCAGCGAGGCCGGACAGGGTATTTTGGATACGCAGTATTTT
>TRBV20-1|TRBJ1-6|NA|TRBD1
CSARGQGAFSYNSPLHF
TGCAGTGCTAGAGGACAGGGGGCGTTTTCCTATAATTCACCCCTCCACTTT
>TRBV9|TRBJ2-7|NA|TRBD2
CASSVVLAGGRWTSSYEQYF
TGTGCCAGCAGCGTAGTTCTAGCGGGGGGAAGGTGGACGAGTTCCTACGAGCAGTACTTC
>TRBV15|TRBJ2-4|many|TRBD1
CATSRQGTGGAFAKNIQYF
TGTGCCACCAGCCGACAAGGGACAGGGGGCGCTTTTGCCAAAAACATTCAGTACTTC
>TRBV7-9|TRBJ2-7|many|NA
CASSFLPGGQGEQYF
TGTGCCAGCAGCTTTCTCCCTGGGGGGCAGGGCGAGCAGTACTTC
>TRBV24-1|TRBJ2-1|many|TRBD1
CATSDPRTGDEQFF
TGTGCCACCAGTGATCCCCGGACAGGGGATGAGCAGTTCTTC
>TRBV6-2/TRBV6-3|TRBJ2-3|many|NA
CATLTGVTDTQYF
TGTGCCACCCTAACTGGGGTCACAGATACGCAGTATTTT
>TRBV20-1|TRBJ1-2|many|TRBD1
CSARTGPGGTYGYTF
TGCAGTGCTAGGACTGGGCCAGGGGGGACATATGGCTACACCTTC
>TRBV12-3/TRBV12-4|TRBJ1-5|many|NA
CASSLDRGNQPQHF
TGTGCCAGCAGTTTGGACAGAGGCAATCAGCCCCAGCATTTT
>TRBV7-3|TRBJ2-3|many|NA
CASSLGGGQLDTQYF
TGTGCCAGCAGCTTAGGGGGAGGACAGCTTGATACGCAGTATTTT
>TRBV12-3/TRBV12-4|TRBJ1-2|many|NA
CASSFGSEAPGGYTF
TGTGCCAGCAGTTTCGGTTCGGAGGCCCCTGGTGGCTACACCTTC
>TRBV29-1|TRBJ1-1|many|NA
CSGATGGGTEAFF
TGCAGCGGTGCCACGGGAGGAGGGACTGAAGCTTTCTTT
>TRBV14|TRBJ1-3|many|NA
CASSPGSHSGNTIYF
TGTGCCAGCAGCCCCGGGTCTCACTCTGGAAACACCATATATTTT
>TRBV27|TRBJ1-5|many|TRBD1
CASSSTGLSNQPQHF
TGTGCCAGCAGTTCGACAGGGCTAAGCAATCAGCCCCAGCATTTT
>TRBV5-1|TRBJ1-3|NA|NA
CASSIYLCSVESGAFGNTIYF
NA
>TRBV5-1|TRBJ2-7|few|NA
CASSSGLRGVYEQYF
TGCGCCAGCAGCTCGGGACTGCGTGGGGTCTACGAGCAGTACTTC